The next 24 T cell receptor beta chains were all read from a single sample in a study of beta chain features in type 1 diabetes. Study conclusions and caveats: TCRB CDR3s were moderately but significantly shorter in Type 1 diabetes patients in all four CD4+ subsets.

For these receptors, no antigen is known. What was sequenced were expressed TCRB transcripts, since all of the isolated RNA had been reverse transcribed. Sequenced by immunoSEQ multiplex PCR; TCRdb stores in-frame clones only, minus some. The repertoire holds some 170,000 clones, roughly 60% seen once, with about 0.089% in the top ten. The sample taken for sequencing was naive CD4+ T cells from blood. The receptor source for this set is a man aged 25 to 40 with type 1 diabetes.

The chain couples TRBV7-2 to TRBJ2-5; D call uncertain. The germline V and J ends were trimmed by 3 bases and 0 bases, with 11 bases remaining between them. Germline V gives CDR1 SGHTA, CDR2 FQGNSA. There are 15 residues in the CDR3. CDR3 in amino acids: CASSFHPAYQETQYF. For the CDR3, the DNA is TGTGCCAGCAGCTTTCATCCAGCGTACCAAGAGACCCAGTACTTC.

This clone came up a few times. V gene TRBV29-1 combines with J gene TRBJ1-6; D is unclear. V was pared by 7 bases and J by 1 base, with 5 bases between. The CDR3 totals 12 residues. Germline CDR1 SQVTM, CDR2 ANQGSEA. CDR3 residues: CSGGSYNSPLHF. The CDR3 DNA reads as TGCAGCGGCGGTTCCTATAATTCACCCCTCCACTTT.

V gene TRBV28 combines with J gene TRBJ2-4, with D possibly being TRBD2 (5 bases). CDR1 and CDR2 from the germline V gene are MDHEN and SYDVKM. The CDR3 spans 12 residues. V lost 3 bases to trimming and J lost 13 bases, with 13 bases between them. DNA for the CDR3: TGTGCCAGCAGTTTGCCCCCTACGGGGCAGTACTTC. Residues: CASSLPPTGQYF.

V gene TRBV13 combines with J gene TRBJ2-7; the match to TRBD2 covers 10 bases. CDR1 and CDR2 from the germline V gene are PRHDT and FYEKMQ (reference sequence). CDR3 length: 17 residues. Unmatched junction bases numbered 5, after V lost 0 bases and J lost 0 bases. The CDR3 DNA reads as TGTGCCAGCAGCTTAGGTGCTAGCGGGGGATACTCCTACGAGCAGTACTTC. This codes for CASSLGASGGYSYEQYF. Variable domain in full (rest from reference TRBV13 and TRBJ2-7): AAGVIQSPRHLIKEKRETATLKCYPIPRHDTVYWYQQGPGQDPQFLISFYEKMQSDKGSIPDRFSAQQFSDYHSELNMSSLELGDSALYFCASSLGASGGYSYEQYFGPGTRLTVT.

The V and J genes are TRBV11-2 and TRBJ2-1; D uncertain. CDR3 length: 14 residues. The V and J ends lost 1 base and 6 bases respectively, with 10 bases between them. CDR1 is SGHAT, CDR2 FQNNGV, per germline. CDR3 sequence reads: CASSLVAWGNEQFF. CDR3 nucleotides: TGTGCCAGCAGCTTAGTGGCCTGGGGCAATGAGCAGTTCTTC.

The chain is built from TRBV29-1 and TRBJ1-2; 10 bases are a match to TRBD1. The CDR3 extends over 13 amino acids. Unmatched junction bases numbered 2, after V lost 4 bases and J lost 3 bases. From germline, CDR1 is SQVTM and CDR2 ANQGSEA. CDR3 sequence: CSVGGQGDYGYTF. CDR3 bases: TGCAGCGTTGGAGGACAGGGGGACTATGGCTACACCTTC.

V and J are TRBV5-1 and TRBJ2-3; D is perhaps TRBD1 or TRBD2 (6 bases each). From germline, CDR1 is SGHRS and CDR2 YFSETQ. V was cut by 1 base and J by 3 bases, with 9 bases left in between. This CDR3 spans 14 amino acids. CDR3 sequence: CASSLQGRTDTQYF. In nucleotides, the CDR3 is TGCGCCAGCAGCTTGCAGGGGAGGACAGATACGCAGTATTTT. Complete variable domain (other parts from reference TRBV5-1 and TRBJ2-3): KAGVTQTPRYLIKTRGQQVTLSCSPISGHRSVSWYQQTPGQGLQFLFEYFSETQRNKGNFPGRFSGRQFSNSRSEMNVSTLELGDSALYLCASSLQGRTDTQYFGPGTRLTVL.

This clone was observed a single time. The same CDR3 also results from other DNA sequences found in this sample. The CDR3 loop is CAWSVGGSSYNEQFF. The CDR3 DNA sequence: TGTGCCTGGAGTGTTGGGGGGAGCTCCTACAATGAGCAGTTCTTC. The J gene is TRBJ2-1, the V gene TRBV30; D is possibly TRBD2 (6 bases). CDR3 length: 15 amino acids. Germline CDR1 reads GTSNPN; CDR2 reads SVGIG (reference sequence). Trimming removed 0 bases from V and 0 bases from J, with 9 bases in between.

The sample holds one count of this clone. The genes are TRBV29-1 and TRBJ2-3, with D possibly matching TRBD1 (6 bases). This CDR3 comprises 14 residues. V was trimmed by 7 bases and J by 5 bases, leaving 19 bases between them. Per the germline V gene, CDR1 is SQVTM and CDR2 is ANQGSEA. The DNA of the CDR3 is TGCAGCGCCCGAAACAGGGCGGAAGGAGATACGCAGTATTTT. Its translation: CSARNRAEGDTQYF.

This sequence joins TRBV9 and TRBJ2-7; perhaps D is TRBD1 or TRBD2 (6 bases each). With 2 bases removed from V and 3 bases from J, the gap between germline ends came to 12 bases. This CDR3 has 14 residues. CDR1 and CDR2 (germline): SGDLS, YYNGEE. The CDR3 DNA follows: TGTGCCAGCAGCGTTGGAGGAGGGGGCTACGAGCAGTACTTC. Its translation: CASSVGGGGYEQYF. Full variable domain (rest looked up from reference TRBV9 and TRBJ2-7): DSGVTQTPKHLITATGQRVTLRCSPRSGDLSVYWYQQSLDQGLQFLIQYYNGEERAKGNILERFSAQQFPDLHSELNLSSLELGDSALYFCASSVGGGGYEQYFGPGTRLTVT.

The CDR3 DNA is TGTGCCAGTGAACTCCAACGGCTGGGACGGGTCGCGCAGTTCTTC. Translation: CASELQRLGRVAQFF. The V call is TRBV25-1, the J call TRBJ2-1; D assignment may be TRBD1 or TRBD2 (5 bases each). The CDR3 extends over 15 amino acids. Germline V gives CDR1 MGHDK, CDR2 SYGVNS. V lost 9 bases, J lost 12 bases, and 27 bases lay in between.

This rearrangement joins TRBV10-3 to TRBJ1-2, with TRBD1 identical over 7 bases. Germline values: CDR1 ENHRY, CDR2 SYGVKD. The CDR3 contains 11 residues. V dropped 8 bases and J dropped 8; count of bases not matched to a gene: 5. The chain's CDR3 is CAIGTGEGYTF. CDR3 in DNA: TGTGCCATCGGAACAGGGGAAGGCTACACCTTC.

This clone was seen just once. The genes are TRBV9 and TRBJ2-5, with a tentative D call TRBD1 (8 bases). The CDR3 totals 14 residues. The V gene lost 3 bases and the J gene lost 5 bases, with 14 bases spanning the gap. CDR1 and CDR2 (germline): SGDLS, YYNGEE. In nucleotides, the CDR3 is TGTGCCAGCAGCGCGGACAGGGAGGGGGAGACCCAGTACTTC. This sequence encodes CASSADREGETQYF.

The V call is TRBV13, the J call TRBJ1-6; no reliable D call. The CDR3 loop spans 16 amino acids. Trimming left V 4 bases short and J 1 base short, with 11 bases between. In germline, CDR1 is PRHDT, CDR2 FYEKMQ (reference sequence). In DNA, the CDR3 is TGTGCCAGCAGCTCAGGCCCGGGTTCCTATAATTCACCCCTCCACTTT. It yields the protein CASSSGPGSYNSPLHF.

This chain connects TRBV7-2 to TRBJ2-5, with unresolved D. Trimming stripped 6 bases from V and 5 bases from J, with 13 bases between. Germline V lookup: CDR1 SGHTA, CDR2 FQGNSA. This CDR3 is 13 amino acids long. The CDR3: CASSPLVGETQYF. CDR3 bases: TGTGCCAGCAGTCCTCTTGTGGGGGAGACCCAGTACTTC.

The gene calls are TRBV30 and TRBJ2-2, with 10 bases aligning to TRBD2. With V trimmed by 2 bases and J by 4 bases, 10 bases remained unmatched. CDR1 GTSNPN and CDR2 SVGIG come from the germline V gene (reference sequence). The CDR3 is 17 amino acids. The CDR3 region has the DNA TGTGCCTGGAGTTACTCACGGACTAGCGGACCCACCGGGGAGCTGTTTTTT. This gives the protein CAWSYSRTSGPTGELFF.

The chain recombines TRBV7-2 with TRBJ1-2; 7 bases map to TRBD1. After removal of 2 bases from V and 5 bases from J, the junction contained 8 bases not matched to a gene. The CDR3 sequence is 15 residues long. Germline lookup yields CDR1 SGHTA and CDR2 FQGNSA. The chain's CDR3 is CASSLNSGQLYGYTF. The CDR3 nucleotides are TGTGCCAGCAGCTTAAATTCGGGACAGCTATATGGCTACACCTTC.

The V call is TRBV11-2, the J call TRBJ1-3; D remains ambiguous. CDR1 is SGHAT and CDR2 is FQNNGV in the germline V gene. CDR3 length: 15 residues. Trimming cost V 5 bases and J 0 bases, with 11 bases left between them. This CDR3 is CASSAIWSSGNTIYF. The CDR3 region has the DNA TGTGCCAGCAGCGCCATCTGGAGCTCTGGAAACACCATATATTTT. Drawing the rest from reference TRBV11-2 and TRBJ1-3, the complete variable domain is EAGVAQSPRYKIIEKRQSVAFWCNPISGHATLYWYQQILGQGPKLLIQFQNNGVVDDSQLPKDRFSAERLKGVDSTLKIQPAKLEDSAVYLCASSAIWSSGNTIYFGEGSWLTVV.

The chain couples TRBV29-1 to TRBJ2-1; tentative D call: TRBD1 (6 bases). The CDR3 spans 13 residues. Germline V CDR1 and CDR2: SQVTM, ANQGSEA. Trimming took off 5 bases at V and 4 bases at J, with 12 bases between the two ends. The CDR3 here is CSVSYREYNEQFF. In DNA form, the CDR3 reads TGCAGCGTTTCTTACAGGGAATACAATGAGCAGTTCTTC.

This clone showed up just a few times. CDR3 residues: CASSQDSRSYEQYF. The DNA for the CDR3 is TGCGCCAGCAGCCAGGACAGTCGCTCCTACGAGCAGTACTTC. V usage is TRBV4-1 and J usage is TRBJ2-7; tentatively, D is TRBD1 (6 bases). Germline CDR1 is MGHRA and CDR2 is YSYEKL. V was shortened by 3 bases and J by 0 bases, with 9 bases between the two germline ends. The CDR3 covers 14 residues.

The V call is TRBV28, the J call TRBJ1-2; 7 bases fit TRBD1. The CDR3 runs to 13 residues. Trimming removed 6 bases from V and 3 bases from J; junction bases left unmatched: 4. CDR1 is MDHEN and CDR2 is SYDVKM in the germline V gene. The CDR3 DNA follows: TGTGCCAGCAGGAGGGACAGCTACTATGGCTACACCTTC. This gives the protein CASRRDSYYGYTF.

This sequence joins TRBV29-1 and TRBJ2-3; the match to TRBD2 covers 7 bases. CDR1 SQVTM and CDR2 ANQGSEA come from the germline V gene. The CDR3 has 13 residues. The V and J ends lost 6 bases and 5 bases, in that order; junction bases with no gene match: 8. This chain's CDR3 is CSVPGSGGDTQYF. The CDR3 coding sequence is TGCAGCGTCCCCGGATCGGGGGGAGATACGCAGTATTTT.

The chain joins TRBV9 to TRBJ2-7; D is unresolved. Per the germline V gene, CDR1 is SGDLS and CDR2 is YYNGEE. This CDR3 has 15 residues. V lost 1 base to trimming and J lost 2 bases, with 13 bases between them. Here the CDR3 reads CASSVNPGQTYEQYF. The CDR3 nucleotides are TGTGCCAGCAGCGTAAACCCGGGCCAGACCTACGAGCAGTACTTC.

The V and J genes are TRBV7-2 and TRBJ2-6; D remains ambiguous. V shed 1 base and J shed 6 bases, with 10 bases lying between them. The length of the CDR3 is 15 residues. Per the germline V gene, CDR1 is SGHTA and CDR2 is FQGNSA. The CDR3 spells CASSLGIIMANVLTF. Written as DNA, the CDR3 is TGTGCCAGCAGCTTAGGGATTATAATGGCCAACGTCCTGACTTTC.